The 9 T cell receptor beta chains listed next were all sequenced from one sample in a study of radiation and T cells in renal cell carcinoma. Time point reported: baseline pretreatment blood. This sample's treatment: 15 Gy SBRT to primary tumor, nephrectomy 4 weeks later. Repertoires were generated with immunoSEQ multiplex PCR, while TCRdb's copy carries only in-frame clones and drops some. Counted here are approximately 100,000 clones, 75% to 90% occurring once; the ten biggest clones make up approximately 8.1%. This material consisted of blood, taken from a patient whose treatment included radiotherapy and nephrectomy. Every receptor here comes from a man aged 50-59 years with renal cell carcinoma.

This clone was found a few times. The chain uses TRBV9 and TRBJ1-1; 8 nucleotides align to TRBD1. The length of the CDR3 is 13 residues. Germline V gene lookup returns CDR1 SGDLS and CDR2 YYNGEE. J lost 7 bases, V lost 3 bases, and 5 bases had no gene match. In nucleotides, the CDR3 is TGTGCCAGCAGCGCGCAGGGGGCAGGTGAAGCTTTCTTT. As protein: CASSAQGAGEAFF.

The chain has TRBV27 and TRBJ1-1; the D gene is possibly TRBD1 (5 bases). Per germline, CDR1 MNHEY and CDR2 SMNVEV (reference sequence). Trimming removed 0 bases from V and 1 base from J, with 6 bases in between. This CDR3 is 14 amino acids long. CDR3 loop: CASSLSGPNTEAFF. Here the CDR3 DNA reads TGTGCCAGCAGTTTATCGGGGCCGAACACTGAAGCTTTCTTT.

This chain links TRBV23-1 with TRBJ2-3; D remains unclear. TRBV23-1 counts as an open reading frame of uncertain function. The V and J ends lost 4 bases and 0 bases respectively, with 8 bases between them. The CDR3 is 14 residues long. In nucleotides, the CDR3 is TGCGCCAGCAGTCCGCTCGCTAGCACAGATACGCAGTATTTT. Amino acids: CASSPLASTDTQYF.

J is TRBJ2-5 and V is TRBV5-1; unclear D gene. Germline assignment: CDR1 SGHRS and CDR2 YFSETQ. The ends were cut back, 1 base at V and 0 bases at J, with 13 bases in the middle. CDR3 length: 16 amino acids. CDR3 DNA sequence: TGCGCCAGCAGCTTGACCTGGACCCTGTACCAAGAGACCCAGTACTTC. Its translation: CASSLTWTLYQETQYF. The whole variable domain, remainder taken from reference TRBV5-1 and TRBJ2-5, is KAGVTQTPRYLIKTRGQQVTLSCSPISGHRSVSWYQQTPGQGLQFLFEYFSETQRNKGNFPGRFSGRQFSNSRSEMNVSTLELGDSALYLCASSLTWTLYQETQYFGPGTRLLVL.

The CDR3 loop reads CAWSPGRPKATLHF. The CDR3 nucleotides are TGTGCCTGGAGTCCGGGTCGCCCCAAAGCAACCCTCCACTTT. The chain employs TRBV30 and TRBJ1-6; D is unclear. From germline, CDR1 is GTSNPN and CDR2 SVGIG (reference sequence). CDR3 size: 14 residues. V lost 2 bases and J lost 14, with 19 bases in between.

The chain has TRBV6-1 and TRBJ1-5; no clear D. CDR1 and CDR2 (germline): MNHNS, SASEGT. Trimming cost V 6 bases and J 3 bases, with 9 bases left between them. This CDR3 is built from 13 residues. CDR3: CASSEFLNQPQHF. The CDR3 DNA reads as TGTGCCAGCAGCGAATTTCTCAATCAGCCCCAGCATTTT.

The chain is built from TRBV30 and TRBJ2-3, with D perhaps given as TRBD1 or TRBD2 (5 bases each). The V gene's germline CDR1 is GTSNPN and CDR2 SVGIG (reference sequence). This CDR3 region has 14 residues. V shed 2 bases and J shed 4 bases, with 13 bases lying between them. The CDR3 DNA reads as TGTGCCTGGAGTCTCTGGGGGTCTGCAGATACGCAGTATTTT. It codes for CAWSLWGSADTQYF.

J is TRBJ1-1 and V is TRBV6-5; D is perhaps TRBD1 (5 bases). The germline V gene has CDR1 MNHEY and CDR2 SVGAGI. This CDR3 spans 16 amino acids. Trimming removed 1 base at V and 1 base at J, with 13 bases between. The CDR3 is CASSYYMGRRNTEAFF. CDR3 bases: TGTGCCAGCAGTTACTATATGGGACGAAGGAACACTGAAGCTTTCTTT.

V is TRBV20-1 and J is TRBJ2-3, with no clear D. CDR1 DFQATT and CDR2 SNEGSKA come from the germline V gene (reference sequence). With 0 bases removed from V and 8 bases from J, the gap between germline ends came to 6 bases. The CDR3 has 11 residues. For the CDR3, the DNA is TGCAGTGCTAGAGATGTGGCTACGCAGTATTTT. Amino acids: CSARDVATQYF.